The 21 T cell receptor beta chains in this list originate from one sample, sequenced in a study of shared clonotypes between healthy human individuals. The table came from immunoSEQ multiplex PCR; TCRdb's copy has only in-frame clones and leaves some out. The repertoire consists of millions of clones, with 85% to 95% occurring once and the leading ten covering approximately 0.13%. Material: naive CD4+ T cells sorted from blood. Subset in this sample: CD45RA+ positively selected. These receptors all stem from a young man in good health.

The J gene is TRBJ2-2, the V gene TRBV5-1; TRBD1 matches 7 bases. Germline V lookup: CDR1 SGHRS, CDR2 YFSETQ. This CDR3 has 16 amino acids. V lost 4 bases and J lost 1; bases outside the gene matches: 7. DNA of the CDR3: TGCGCCAGCAGCCCCCTGAGGACAGGGAACACCGGGGAGCTGTTTTTT. Translating it yields CASSPLRTGNTGELFF.

The chain employs TRBV25-1 and TRBJ2-2; TRBD1 matches at 7 bases. J was trimmed by 4 bases and V by 5 bases; bases with no gene match: 4. CDR1 and CDR2 from the germline V gene are MGHDK and SYGVNS. This CDR3 has 14 amino acids. This CDR3 reads CASSLTGVTGELFF. In DNA form, the CDR3 reads TGTGCCAGCAGTCTTACAGGGGTCACCGGGGAGCTGTTTTTT.

V usage is TRBV18 and J usage is TRBJ2-7; D tentatively reads TRBD1 or TRBD2 (5 bases each). V was clipped by 5 bases and J by 0 bases, with 11 bases between them. CDR3 length equals 14 residues. Germline values: CDR1 KGHSH, CDR2 LQKENI. This CDR3 is CASSGTDSSYEQYF. The CDR3 DNA follows: TGTGCCAGCTCAGGGACCGATTCCTCCTACGAGCAGTACTTC.

J is TRBJ1-1 and V is TRBV5-1; a possible D gene is TRBD1 (5 bases). The CDR3 covers 15 residues. V was clipped by 4 bases and J by 5 bases, with 18 bases between them. Germline V CDR1 and CDR2: SGHRS, YFSETQ. The CDR3 here is CASSLTGRGWTEAFF. As DNA, the CDR3 is TGCGCCAGCAGCCTAACAGGACGGGGTTGGACTGAAGCTTTCTTT.

This chain links TRBV27 with TRBJ1-6; a possible D gene is TRBD1 (5 bases). Trimming took 6 bases from V and 9 from J, leaving 15 bases between them. The germline V gene encodes CDR1 MNHEY and CDR2 SMNVEV (reference sequence). CDR3 length: 14 residues. The CDR3 reads CASSVGGVGSPLHF. In DNA, the CDR3 is TGTGCCAGCAGCGTGGGAGGGGTGGGTTCACCCCTCCACTTT.

The rearrangement links TRBV6-5 to TRBJ1-2, with 8 bases matching TRBD1. Germline lookup yields CDR1 MNHEY and CDR2 SVGAGI. V lost 7 bases to trimming and J lost 6 bases; unmatched junction nucleotides: 13. The length of the CDR3 is 15 residues. CDR3 in amino acids: CASKTGGRGHDGYTF. In DNA form, the CDR3 reads TGTGCCAGCAAAACGGGGGGCAGGGGGCACGATGGCTACACCTTC.

CDR3 protein: CASSISRQIFNQPQHF. The CDR3 nucleotides are TGTGCCAGTAGTATATCCAGGCAGATCTTCAATCAGCCCCAGCATTTT. The genes are TRBV19 and TRBJ1-5; D gene unclear. This CDR3 region has 16 residues. Germline V lookup: CDR1 LNHDA, CDR2 SQIVND (reference sequence). Trimming cost V 2 bases and J 3 bases, with 14 bases left between them.

The CDR3: CASSPETDTQYF. Here the CDR3 DNA reads TGTGCCAGCAGCCCGGAAACAGATACGCAGTATTTT. The chain employs TRBV7-2 and TRBJ2-3, with D unclear. V lost 5 bases, J lost 3 bases, and 6 bases lay in between. Per the germline V gene, CDR1 is SGHTA and CDR2 is FQGNSA. This CDR3 region has 12 residues. Full variable domain (rest looked up from reference TRBV7-2 and TRBJ2-3): GAGVSQSPSNKVTEKGKDVELRCDPISGHTALYWYRQSLGQGLEFLIYFQGNSAPDKSGLPSDRFSAERTGGSVSTLTIQRTQQEDSAVYLCASSPETDTQYFGPGTRLTVL.

About this clone itself: This could be a read error, since a much larger clone is one nucleotide away. The sample carries other DNA sequences with the same CDR3. The J gene is TRBJ1-1, the V gene TRBV5-1, with D possibly TRBD1 on 5 matching bases. V was pared by 4 bases and J by 8 bases, with 24 bases between. This CDR3 is built from 16 residues. CDR1 is SGHRS and CDR2 is YFSETQ in the germline V gene. The CDR3: CASSPRLGEAFTEAFF. The DNA of the CDR3 is TGCGCCAGCAGCCCCCGGTTGGGGGAAGCCTTCACCGAAGCTTTCTTT.

This clone has just one count. V is TRBV4-2 and J is TRBJ1-5, with 9 bases lining up with TRBD1. CDR3 length equals 16 residues. CDR1 LGHNA and CDR2 YNFKEQ come from the germline V gene. Losses at the gene ends were 1 base for V and 4 bases for J; bases not matched to a gene: 5. The CDR3 bases are TGTGCCAGCAGCCAAGTGGGGACAGGGAAAAATCAGCCCCAGCATTTT. This codes for CASSQVGTGKNQPQHF.

The rearrangement links TRBV28 to TRBJ2-7; the D gene is possibly TRBD1 (6 bases). CDR1 is MDHEN, CDR2 SYDVKM, per germline. The CDR3 totals 14 residues. The V gene lost 5 bases and the J gene lost 2 bases, with 13 bases spanning the gap. The CDR3: CASSIWTEPYEQYF. CDR3 sequence (DNA): TGTGCCAGCAGTATCTGGACAGAGCCCTACGAGCAGTACTTC.

This clone has just one count. CDR3 loop: CASTATGRNTGELFF. CDR3 sequence (DNA): TGTGCCAGCACTGCGACAGGGAGGAACACCGGGGAGCTGTTTTTT. V usage is TRBV5-4 and J usage is TRBJ2-2; 7 bases map to TRBD1. V gave up 6 bases and J gave up 1 base; unmatched junction bases: 6. The CDR3 runs 15 residues. Germline loops: CDR1 SGHNT, CDR2 YYREEE (reference sequence).

V and J are TRBV6-4 and TRBJ1-4; 7 bases line up with TRBD1. J was trimmed by 15 bases and V by 3 bases; bases with no gene match: 7. The length of the CDR3 is 12 residues. CDR1 and CDR2 (germline): MRHNA, SNTAGT. CDR3 protein: CASSDQTGKVFF. CDR3 DNA: TGTGCCAGCAGTGATCAGACAGGGAAGGTGTTTTTT.

The genes are TRBV2 and TRBJ2-3, with 13 bases identical to TRBD2. In germline, CDR1 is SNHLY, CDR2 FYNNEI. The V segment lost 7 bases and the J segment 3 bases; nucleotides outside the gene matches: 10. There are 17 residues in the CDR3. The CDR3 DNA sequence: TGTGCCAGCACGAGACTAGCGGGGGGCGGAGTGACAGATACGCAGTATTTT. Its translation: CASTRLAGGGVTDTQYF.

The chain is built from TRBV2 and TRBJ1-5; D not resolved. CDR1 is SNHLY and CDR2 is FYNNEI in the germline V gene. Trimming shortened V by 1 base and J by 4 bases, and 8 bases separated the two germline ends. CDR3 length: 14 amino acids. The CDR3 DNA reads TGTGCCAGCAGTGAAGACGCCATAAATCAGCCCCAGCATTTT. Protein: CASSEDAINQPQHF.

The chain carries TRBV10-2 and TRBJ2-7; 10 bases line up with TRBD2. J was trimmed by 6 bases and V by 5 bases; bases with no gene match: 10. This CDR3 has 15 residues. Germline CDR1 WSHSY, CDR2 SAAADI. The CDR3 loop is CASSQGLAAGGEQYF. In nucleotides, the CDR3 is TGCGCCAGCAGTCAAGGACTAGCGGCGGGTGGCGAGCAGTACTTC.

The genes are TRBV6-6 and TRBJ1-4; 8 bases are a match to TRBD1. J lost 8 bases, V lost 0 bases, and 5 bases had no gene match. The CDR3 spans 15 residues. Germline V lookup: CDR1 MNHNY, CDR2 SVGAGI (reference sequence). The CDR3 reads CASSYSRGRREKLFF. The CDR3 DNA is TGTGCCAGCAGTTACTCCAGGGGGCGGCGGGAAAAACTGTTTTTT.

For this clone: Distinct nucleotide sequences in the sample also encode this CDR3. J is TRBJ2-7 and V is TRBV7-2; possible D gene TRBD2, 6 bases. The CDR3 has 14 residues. Looked up from germline, CDR1 is SGHTA and CDR2 is FQGNSA. V lost 3 bases and J lost 3, with 12 bases in between. CDR3 loop: CASSFGRAGYEQYF. The CDR3 DNA sequence: TGTGCCAGCAGCTTTGGCCGAGCGGGCTACGAGCAGTACTTC.

Here the CDR3 reads CAKAQGANVLTF. The CDR3 nucleotides read TGTGCTAAAGCTCAAGGGGCCAACGTCCTGACTTTC. The chain couples TRBV30 to TRBJ2-6; D not resolved. The CDR3 spans 12 residues. CDR1 is GTSNPN, CDR2 SVGIG, per germline (reference sequence).

A single count supports this clone. The sample holds other DNA sequences that translate to the same CDR3. This chain joins TRBV11-3 and TRBJ2-1; 7 bases fit TRBD2. After removal of 1 base from V and 2 bases from J, the junction contained 2 bases not matched to a gene. CDR1 is SGHNT and CDR2 is YENEEA in the germline V gene. There are 15 residues in the CDR3. The CDR3 loop is CASSLGLAAYNEQFF. For the CDR3, the DNA is TGTGCCAGCAGCTTAGGTCTAGCGGCCTACAATGAGCAGTTCTTC. Complete variable domain (other parts from reference TRBV11-3 and TRBJ2-1): EAGVVQSPRYKIIEKKQPVAFWCNPISGHNTLYWYLQNLGQGPELLIRYENEEAVDDSQLPKDRFSAERLKGVDSTLKIQPAELGDSAVYLCASSLGLAAYNEQFFGPGTRLTVL.

V gene TRBV5-1 combines with J gene TRBJ2-7; tentatively, D is TRBD2 (7 bases). V was pared by 2 bases and J by 2 bases, with 11 bases between. CDR1 and CDR2 (germline): SGHRS, YFSETQ. The CDR3 totals 14 residues. The CDR3 DNA reads as TGCGCCAGCAGCTTTCTAGGGGGGGCCTACGAGCAGTACTTC. As protein: CASSFLGGAYEQYF.